One sample yielded the 6 T cell receptor beta chains listed below, sequenced in a study of regulatory T cells in long-lasting Graves disease. As for time point: newly diagnosed GD, antithyroid drugs for less than 3 months. Construction of the TCR library relied on RNA isolated from PBMCs. Sequencing libraries for TCR beta were prepared with iRepertoire HTBI primers and Arm-PCR of CDR3 regions. TCRdb processed the multiplex PCR reads anew with MiXCR; each CDR3 protein has one entry. The table includes 370,000 or so distinct CDR3 sequences, 15% to 20% detected once. The data also belong to a second study, concerning T cells in Graves' hyperthyroidism and ophthalmopathy.

The sample was peripheral blood mononuclear cells (PBMCs), taken at new diagnosis, from a patient treated with antithyroid drugs. These TCRs come from a young woman with Graves disease.

Concerning this clonotype itself: This sequence may be a read error, since a much larger clone differs from it by one base. The J gene is TRBJ2-5, the V gene TRBV28; TRBD2 matches at 11 bases. The CDR3 is 15 residues long. Germline values: CDR1 MDHEN, CDR2 SYDVKM. CDR3 region: CAGSISGGARETQYF. The CDR3 DNA reads TGTGCCGGCAGTATTAGCGGGGGGGCTCGAGAGACCCAGTACTTC.

This chain joins TRBV19 and TRBJ2-1; the match to TRBD2 covers 9 bases. The CDR3 spans 13 residues. The germline V gene has CDR1 LNHDA and CDR2 SQIVND (reference sequence). The trim removed 6 bases at V and 7 bases at J, leaving 4 bases unmatched. The CDR3 reads CASSNSGSNEQFF. Here the CDR3 DNA reads TGTGCCAGTAGCAATAGCGGGAGTAATGAGCAGTTCTTC.

There are many counts of this clonotype. This chain uses TRBV27 with TRBJ2-2; possible D gene TRBD1, 5 bases. Trimming took off 5 bases at V and 6 bases at J, with 10 bases between the two ends. CDR3 size: 13 residues. The germline CDR1 and CDR2 sequences are MNHEY and SMNVEV (reference sequence). The CDR3 spells CASSLTEAGELFF. The CDR3 nucleotides are TGTGCCAGCAGTCTGACAGAAGCCGGGGAGCTGTTTTTT.

This clonotype was seen ten or more times. V and J are TRBV10-3 and TRBJ2-1; 7 nucleotides match TRBD1. Germline CDR1 reads ENHRY; CDR2 reads SYGVKD. The V segment lost 2 bases and the J segment 9 bases; nucleotides outside the gene matches: 4. The CDR3 has 13 residues. The CDR3 DNA sequence: TGTGCCATCAGTGAGACCAGGGGGACTGAGCAGTTCTTC. This encodes CAISETRGTEQFF.

The chain employs TRBV5-1 and TRBJ2-1; the match to TRBD2 covers 12 bases. V shed 4 bases, J shed 7 bases, and the junction held 9 bases outside the gene matches. The CDR3 is made up of 16 amino acids. Per germline, CDR1 SGHRS and CDR2 YFSETQ. The CDR3 region has the DNA TGCGCCAGCAGCAGCCAAGGGACTAGCGGGCCGAATGAGCAGTTCTTC. This encodes CASSSQGTSGPNEQFF.

In this sample, this clonotype turned up a few times. J is TRBJ2-2 and V is TRBV7-2; 13 bases are a match to TRBD2. The CDR3 spans 19 residues. Trimming removed 3 bases from V and 5 bases from J; junction bases left unmatched: 12. Germline V gene data show CDR1 as SGHTA and CDR2 as FQGNSA. CDR3 in amino acids: CASSFPRLAGGGFTGELFF. The DNA for the CDR3 is TGTGCCAGCAGCTTCCCCCGACTAGCGGGGGGTGGTTTTACCGGGGAGCTGTTTTTT.